Presented here are 22 T cell receptor beta chains from one specimen sequenced in a study of blood T cell repertoires in COVID-19. Data came from immunoSEQ multiplex PCR; TCRdb stores just in-frame clones and leaves some out. The sample records hundreds of thousands of clones, approximately 86% being singletons. Sequenced material: peripheral blood. Receptors were obtained from a woman older than 75 with active or convalescent COVID-19.

This clone is a singleton in its sample. The rearrangement links TRBV28 to TRBJ2-1; 9 positions match TRBD1. The germline V gene has CDR1 MDHEN and CDR2 SYDVKM. There are 13 residues in the CDR3. Losses at the gene ends were 6 bases for V and 13 bases for J; bases not matched to a gene: 10. CDR3 sequence reads: CASSLPPGQGQFF. CDR3 nucleotides: TGTGCCAGCAGCCTCCCTCCGGGACAGGGTCAGTTCTTC.

The chain recombines TRBV19 with TRBJ2-5; 7 bases map to TRBD1. The CDR3 runs 14 residues. Germline assignment: CDR1 LNHDA and CDR2 SQIVND (reference sequence). Trimming at V came to 7 bases and at J to 0 bases, leaving 5 bases not matched to a gene. CDR3 bases: TGTGCCAGTAATCACGGACAGGACCAAGAGACCCAGTACTTC. The encoded protein is CASNHGQDQETQYF. Complete variable domain (other parts from reference TRBV19 and TRBJ2-5): DGGITQSPKYLFRKEGQNVTLSCEQNLNHDAMYWYRQDPGQGLRLIYYSQIVNDFQKGDIAEGYSVSREKKESFPLTVTSAQKNPTAFYLCASNHGQDQETQYFGPGTRLLVL.

The genes are TRBV30 and TRBJ1-5, with D possibly matching TRBD1 (5 bases). The CDR3 consists of 15 residues. Germline V lookup: CDR1 GTSNPN, CDR2 SVGIG (reference sequence). V was shortened by 0 bases and J by 7 bases, with 16 bases between the two germline ends. Here the CDR3 DNA reads TGTGCCTGGAGTGTAGGCAGGGCCAACAGGCAGCCCCAGCATTTT. It specifies CAWSVGRANRQPQHF.

The chain is built from TRBV9 and TRBJ2-2; 7 bases match TRBD2. V dropped 5 bases and J dropped 2; count of bases not matched to a gene: 6. The CDR3 has 15 amino acids. Looked up from germline, CDR1 is SGDLS and CDR2 is YYNGEE. The CDR3 DNA reads as TGTGCCAGCAGTCGGGGGGTTCTCAACACCGGGGAGCTGTTTTTT. It is translated as CASSRGVLNTGELFF. The full variable domain, rest sourced from reference TRBV9 and TRBJ2-2, is DSGVTQTPKHLITATGQRVTLRCSPRSGDLSVYWYQQSLDQGLQFLIQYYNGEERAKGNILERFSAQQFPDLHSELNLSSLELGDSALYFCASSRGVLNTGELFFGEGSRLTVL.

The chain employs TRBV5-1 and TRBJ1-1; D call uncertain. The CDR3 loop spans 14 amino acids. The germline V gene encodes CDR1 SGHRS and CDR2 YFSETQ. The V gene lost 3 bases and the J gene lost 4 bases, with 13 bases spanning the gap. The CDR3, as DNA: TGCGCCAGCAGCTCTCGGATTGGGCCCACTGAAGCTTTCTTT. This sequence encodes CASSSRIGPTEAFF.

The chain joins TRBV2 to TRBJ1-2, with D maybe TRBD1 (5 bases). V lost 6 bases and J 3 bases, leaving 11 bases between the germline ends. Germline CDR1 SNHLY, CDR2 FYNNEI. The CDR3 runs to 13 residues. Here the CDR3 DNA reads TGTGCCAGCAGGGGACTGGGGGACTATGGCTACACCTTC. As protein: CASRGLGDYGYTF. The variable domain in full, completed from reference TRBV2 and TRBJ1-2, reads EPEVTQTPSHQVTQMGQEVILRCVPISNHLYFYWYRQILGQKVEFLVSFYNNEISEKSEIFDDQFSVERPDGSNFTLKIRSTKLEDSAMYFCASRGLGDYGYTFGSGTRLTVV.

CDR3 DNA: TGTGCCAGCAGTCGACAGGGGGAGTACGAGCAGTACTTC. This sequence encodes CASSRQGEYEQYF. This chain uses TRBV3-1 (or the pseudogene TRBV3-2) with TRBJ2-7, with 9 bases fitting TRBD1. Germline CDR1 LGHDT, CDR2 YNNKEL (reference sequence). This CDR3 has 13 residues. Losses at the gene ends were 6 bases for V and 4 bases for J; bases not matched to a gene: 4.

This clone came up a few times. The chain joins TRBV6-4 to TRBJ2-2, with a weak D call TRBD1 (6 bases). Germline V CDR1 and CDR2: MRHNA, SNTAGT. The CDR3 extends over 15 amino acids. Trimming took 3 bases from V and 1 from J, leaving 9 bases between them. This chain's CDR3 is CASSEQGGNTGELFF. In nucleotides, the CDR3 is TGTGCCAGCAGTGAACAGGGTGGGAACACCGGGGAGCTGTTTTTT.

This clone was seen a handful of times. The V call is TRBV6-1, the J call TRBJ1-1, with unresolved D. Germline V gene data show CDR1 as MNHNS and CDR2 as SASEGT. CDR3 length: 18 amino acids. V was trimmed by 3 bases and J by 1 base, leaving 21 bases between them. DNA for the CDR3: TGTGCCAGCAGTGATGATGGTTCACGGGGATTAGGGAACACTGAAGCTTTCTTT. Translation: CASSDDGSRGLGNTEAFF.

This clone showed up just a few times. The gene calls are TRBV18 and TRBJ1-1; perhaps TRBD1 as D (6 bases). CDR3 length: 15 residues. Trimming cost V 3 bases and J 0 bases, with 11 bases left between them. Germline V gene sequence: CDR1 KGHSH, CDR2 LQKENI. The CDR3, as DNA: TGTGCCAGCTCACCCTCCAGGGGCATGAACACTGAAGCTTTCTTT. The encoded protein is CASSPSRGMNTEAFF.

The chain recombines TRBV29-1 with TRBJ1-2, with 7 bases lining up with TRBD1. V shed 4 bases and J 7 bases; nucleotides not matched to a gene: 6. CDR3 length equals 12 residues. The germline gives CDR1 SQVTM, CDR2 ANQGSEA. The CDR3 DNA is TGCAGCGTTGCTCCAGGGGGTGGTGGCTACACCTTC. It yields the protein CSVAPGGGGYTF.

A word on this clone: Other DNA variants within this sample encode the same CDR3. This chain uses TRBV18 with TRBJ2-5, with TRBD2 identical over 7 bases. The CDR3 is 14 amino acids. Germline values: CDR1 KGHSH, CDR2 LQKENI. Trimming took 6 bases from V and 2 from J; bases not matched to a gene: 6. This chain's CDR3 is CASSPSGQQETQYF. The CDR3 DNA is TGTGCCAGCTCTCCTAGCGGCCAGCAAGAGACCCAGTACTTC.

The chain uses TRBV20-1 and TRBJ2-7; 7 nucleotides match TRBD1. This CDR3 region has 11 residues. Trimming cost V 5 bases and J 5 bases; bases outside gene matches: 3. The V gene's germline CDR1 is DFQATT and CDR2 SNEGSKA (reference sequence). The CDR3 loop reads CSAAGGHEQYF. Here the CDR3 DNA reads TGCAGTGCTGCAGGGGGTCACGAGCAGTACTTC.

The CDR3: CASSLSGAEKLFF. The DNA for the CDR3 is TGTGCCAGCAGTTTAAGTGGGGCTGAAAAACTGTTTTTT. The chain carries TRBV12-3 or TRBV12-4 and TRBJ1-4; D possibly corresponds to TRBD1 (5 bases). Trimming removed 2 bases from V and 7 bases from J, with 8 bases in between. This CDR3 has 13 amino acids.

The V gene is TRBV7-8, the J gene TRBJ1-4, with 7 bases that match TRBD1. The germline V gene encodes CDR1 SGHVS and CDR2 FQNEAQ. J lost 6 bases, V lost 1 base, and 2 bases had no gene match. The CDR3 sequence is 14 residues long. CDR3 residues: CASSLGTGYEKLFF. The CDR3 nucleotides read TGTGCCAGCAGCTTAGGGACAGGTTATGAAAAACTGTTTTTT.

This clone appeared a single time. The chain couples TRBV3-1 (or the pseudogene TRBV3-2) to TRBJ2-7; no definite D call. The CDR3 length is 14 residues. Germline assignment: CDR1 LGHDT and CDR2 YNNKEL (reference sequence). The germline V and J ends were trimmed by 1 base and 0 bases, with 7 bases remaining between them. CDR3 in DNA: TGTGCCAGCAGCCAAGGTCCCAGCTCCTACGAGCAGTACTTC. As protein: CASSQGPSSYEQYF.

The V and J genes are TRBV29-1 and TRBJ2-3; tentatively, D is TRBD2 (5 bases). Trimming left V 4 bases short and J 6 bases short, with 11 bases between. The CDR3 contains 12 residues. Germline V gene lookup returns CDR1 SQVTM and CDR2 ANQGSEA. The CDR3 spells CSVVRGTDTQYF. The CDR3 coding sequence is TGCAGCGTTGTTCGGGGAACGGATACGCAGTATTTT.

The chain uses TRBV7-8 and TRBJ1-6, with TRBD1 as a possible D gene (5 bases). The CDR3 is 14 residues long. Deletions cut 5 bases from V and 5 bases from J, with 10 bases between. Germline CDR1 SGHVS, CDR2 FQNEAQ. DNA for the CDR3: TGTGCCAGCAGCATCACAGGAGATAATTCACCCCTCCACTTT. Amino acids: CASSITGDNSPLHF.

This sequence joins TRBV2 and TRBJ1-5, with no clear D. CDR3 size: 13 residues. V lost 6 bases and J 6 bases, leaving 12 bases between the germline ends. Germline CDR1 SNHLY, CDR2 FYNNEI. The CDR3 DNA is TGTGCCAGCAGGGTAAGGGAGGGTCAGCCCCAGCATTTT. Amino acid sequence: CASRVREGQPQHF.

The chain has TRBV30 and TRBJ1-4; 7 bases map to TRBD1. Looked up from germline, CDR1 is GTSNPN and CDR2 is SVGIG (reference sequence). This CDR3 comprises 14 residues. The ends lost 8 bases at V and 8 bases at J; junction bases unmatched: 14. Here the CDR3 DNA reads TGTGCCGGGGACCAAGGGGGCGGTGGGGAAAAACTGTTTTTT. It encodes CAGDQGGGGEKLFF.

As regards this clone: Other DNA sequences from this sample encode an identical CDR3 as well. The chain couples TRBV18 to TRBJ2-7; 7 bases fit TRBD1. The CDR3 has 14 residues. Germline loops: CDR1 KGHSH, CDR2 LQKENI. V was pared by 5 bases and J by 0 bases, with 4 bases of the junction left unmatched. CDR3 nucleotides: TGTGCCAGCTCATTCCGGGACAGCTCCTACGAGCAGTACTTC. It translates to CASSFRDSSYEQYF.

J is TRBJ1-2 and V is TRBV19; 11 bases fit TRBD1. Trimming at V came to 5 bases and at J to 6 bases, leaving 5 bases not matched to a gene. Per the germline V gene, CDR1 is LNHDA and CDR2 is SQIVND (reference sequence). CDR3 length: 14 amino acids. CDR3 protein: CASSLDRGRDGYTF. The CDR3 DNA reads as TGTGCCAGTAGTTTGGACAGGGGGCGAGATGGCTACACCTTC.